This is a list of T cell receptor beta chains from one sample in a study of Ad26.COV2.S vaccination and SARS-CoV-2 variants. Data came from immunoSEQ multiplex PCR; TCRdb stores just in-frame clones and leaves some out. The top ten clones hold 7% to 9.5% of a sample with 380,000 or so clones, about four fifths of them seen once. This material consisted of peripheral blood, taken in a trial of Ad26.COV2.S vaccine versus placebo. All receptors come from a person aged 18-60 years who received the Ad26.COV2.S COVID-19 vaccine or a placebo. Both conserved end residues are part of each CDR3. Only part of the rows carry a size: once, few, many, or a class if the clone is expanded.

TRBJ1-3	few	TRBV2	CASIEQGISGNTIYF
TRBJ2-5	-	TRBV5-4	CASSLAAGTQYF
TRBJ2-7	-	TRBV11-3	CASSLEGSSAYF
TRBJ2-7	-	TRBV7-9	CASRSLSRSYEQYF
TRBJ2-1	-	TRBV13	CASSSRLAGENGQFF
TRBJ2-7	-	TRBV6-6	CASRGGLSYEQYF
TRBJ1-1	-	TRBV6-2/TRBV6-3	CASSYAGQGTTEAFF
TRBJ2-5	-	TRBV3-1/TRBV3-2	CASSQDREGVRETQYF
TRBJ1-1	-	TRBV11-3	CASSSFRTGIPEAFF
TRBJ2-7	-	TRBV5-4	CASSIKGGRRNEQYF
TRBJ1-4	once	TRBV7-2	CASSLNRATNEKLFF
TRBJ1-1	-	TRBV6-5	CASTGAGRLSEAFF
TRBJ2-5	-	TRBV24-1	CATQEGTGRETQYF
TRBJ1-5	-	TRBV4-2	CASSRNRDSNQPQHF
TRBJ2-1	-	TRBV11-2	CASSLNSGRADEQFF
TRBJ2-7	-	TRBV10-3	CAISDELTGGHEQYF
TRBJ1-2	-	TRBV9	CASSAVPGQRTSYSSAGTF
TRBJ2-3	-	TRBV19	CASSRSSGTGADTQYF
TRBJ1-2	-	TRBV6-5	CASKQGALGYTF
TRBJ2-2	-	TRBV11-2	CASSLSGRLNTGELFF
TRBJ1-2	-	TRBV7-3	CASSSFHGSPYGYTF
TRBJ2-3	-	TRBV5-1	CASSFVIQGATDTQYF
TRBJ1-3	-	TRBV5-4	CASSYDTGPGNTIYF
TRBJ2-3	-	TRBV19	CASSDLSTDTQYF
TRBJ2-1	-	TRBV24-1	CATHRTGFFNEQFF
TRBJ2-5	-	TRBV15	CATSRGRQEQETQYF
TRBJ1-1	-	TRBV28	CASSLFSPNTEAFF
TRBJ2-5	-	TRBV18	CASSPPGLVGTQYF
TRBJ2-6	-	TRBV6-5	CASRLSGANVLTF
TRBJ2-1	-	TRBV9	CASSSGPSRHNEQFF